The clone carrying this T cell receptor (beta chain) has only one observation. Looked up from germline, CDR1 is MNHEY and CDR2 is SVGAGI. This CDR3 has 14 residues. V lost 2 bases to trimming and J lost 0 bases, with 8 bases between them. Only in-frame clones appear in the TCRdb table, and some are missing; sequencing was by immunoSEQ multiplex PCR. The table shows some 50,000 clones, with 80% to 95% occurring only once. This entry comes from a study of T cell changes during pregnancy in multiple sclerosis. The receptor was derived from a female donor with multiple sclerosis, enrolled in a pregnancy study. This specimen consisted of peripheral blood, obtained after pregnancy. The J gene is TRBJ2-7, the V gene TRBV6-5; D remains ambiguous. The CDR3 sequence is CASSYERVSYEQYF. As DNA, the CDR3 is TGTGCCAGCAGTTACGAGCGTGTCTCCTACGAGCAGTACTTC.